This TCR beta chain was profiled in a study of T cell responses to AZD1222 COVID-19 vaccine. Study-level findings and limits: White British ancestry dominated among donors, who included more females, and clonal diversity was possibly underestimated. Spike-specific TCR breadth and depth were elevated following two AZD1222 doses.

Sequencing used immunoSEQ multiplex PCR; TCRdb keeps in-frame clones, though not all of them. The sample gives 100,000 to 150,000 clones, more than 75% of which show up once; approximately 20% is in the top ten. The germline CDR1 and CDR2 sequences are SGDLS and YYNGEE. The CDR3 is 17 residues long. V dropped 0 bases and J dropped 7; count of bases not matched to a gene: 7. The sample holds one count of this clone. The antigen remains undetermined. The clonotype comes from an adult in good health. This chain links TRBV9 with TRBJ2-2, with 12 bases matching TRBD1. The sequenced sample was peripheral blood, obtained on day 0 of AZD1222 vaccination. DNA of the CDR3: TGTGCCAGCAGCGTAGCCCCGGGACAGGGGGCCGGCGGGGAGCTGTTTTTT. Translated, it gives CASSVAPGQGAGGELFF.